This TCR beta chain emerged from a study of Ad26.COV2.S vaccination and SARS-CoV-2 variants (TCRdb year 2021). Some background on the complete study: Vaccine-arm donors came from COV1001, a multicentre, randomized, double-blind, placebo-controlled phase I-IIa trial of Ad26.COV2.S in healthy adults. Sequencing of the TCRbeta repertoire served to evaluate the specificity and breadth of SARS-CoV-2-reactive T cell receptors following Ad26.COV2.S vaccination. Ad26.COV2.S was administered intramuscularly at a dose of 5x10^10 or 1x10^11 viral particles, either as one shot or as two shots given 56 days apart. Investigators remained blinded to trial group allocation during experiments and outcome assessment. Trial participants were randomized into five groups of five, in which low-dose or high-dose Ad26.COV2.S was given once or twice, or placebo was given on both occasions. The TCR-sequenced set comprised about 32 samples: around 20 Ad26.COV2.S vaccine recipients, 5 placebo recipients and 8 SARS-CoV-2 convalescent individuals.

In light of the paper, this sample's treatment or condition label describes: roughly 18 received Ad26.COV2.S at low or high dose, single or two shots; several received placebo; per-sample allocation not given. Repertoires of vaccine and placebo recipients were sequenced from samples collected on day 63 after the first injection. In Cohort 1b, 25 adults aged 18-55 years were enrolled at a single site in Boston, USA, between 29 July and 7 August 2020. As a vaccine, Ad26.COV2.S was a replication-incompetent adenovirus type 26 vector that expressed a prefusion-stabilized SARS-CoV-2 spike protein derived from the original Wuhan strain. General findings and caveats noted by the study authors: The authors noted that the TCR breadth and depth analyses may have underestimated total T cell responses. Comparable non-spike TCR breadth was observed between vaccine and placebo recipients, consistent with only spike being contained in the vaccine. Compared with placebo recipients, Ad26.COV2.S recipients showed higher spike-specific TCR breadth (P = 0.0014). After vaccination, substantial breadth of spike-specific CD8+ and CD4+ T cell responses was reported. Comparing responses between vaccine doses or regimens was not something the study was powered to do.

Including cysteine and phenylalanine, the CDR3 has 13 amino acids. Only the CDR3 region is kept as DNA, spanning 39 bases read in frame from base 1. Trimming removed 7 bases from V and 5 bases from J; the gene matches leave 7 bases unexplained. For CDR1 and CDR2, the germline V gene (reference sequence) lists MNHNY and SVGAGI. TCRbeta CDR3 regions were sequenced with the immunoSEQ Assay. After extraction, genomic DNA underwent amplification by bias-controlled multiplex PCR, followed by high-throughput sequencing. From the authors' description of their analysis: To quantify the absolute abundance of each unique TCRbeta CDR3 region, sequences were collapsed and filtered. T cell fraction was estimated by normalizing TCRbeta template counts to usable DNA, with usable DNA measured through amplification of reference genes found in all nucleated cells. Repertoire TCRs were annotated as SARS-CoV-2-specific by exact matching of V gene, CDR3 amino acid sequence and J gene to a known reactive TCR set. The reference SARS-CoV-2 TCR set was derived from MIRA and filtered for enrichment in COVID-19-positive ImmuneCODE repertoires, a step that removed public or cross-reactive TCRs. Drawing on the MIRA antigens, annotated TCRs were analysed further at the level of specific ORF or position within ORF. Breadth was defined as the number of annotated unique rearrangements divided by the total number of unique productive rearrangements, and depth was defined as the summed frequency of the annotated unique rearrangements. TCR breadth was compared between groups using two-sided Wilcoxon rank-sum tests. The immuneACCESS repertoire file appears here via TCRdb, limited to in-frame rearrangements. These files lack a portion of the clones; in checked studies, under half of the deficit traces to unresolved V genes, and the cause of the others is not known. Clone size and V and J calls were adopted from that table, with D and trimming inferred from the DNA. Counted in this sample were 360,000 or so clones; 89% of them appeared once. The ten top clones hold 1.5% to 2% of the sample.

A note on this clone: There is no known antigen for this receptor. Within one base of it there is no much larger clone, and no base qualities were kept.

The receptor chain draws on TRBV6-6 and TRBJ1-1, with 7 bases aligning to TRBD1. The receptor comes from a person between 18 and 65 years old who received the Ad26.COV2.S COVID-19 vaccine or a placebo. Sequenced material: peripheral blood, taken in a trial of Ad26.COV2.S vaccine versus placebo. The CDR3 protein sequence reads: CASTRQGRTEAFF. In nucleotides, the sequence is TGTGCCAGCACCCGACAGGGTAGGACTGAAGCTTTCTTT.